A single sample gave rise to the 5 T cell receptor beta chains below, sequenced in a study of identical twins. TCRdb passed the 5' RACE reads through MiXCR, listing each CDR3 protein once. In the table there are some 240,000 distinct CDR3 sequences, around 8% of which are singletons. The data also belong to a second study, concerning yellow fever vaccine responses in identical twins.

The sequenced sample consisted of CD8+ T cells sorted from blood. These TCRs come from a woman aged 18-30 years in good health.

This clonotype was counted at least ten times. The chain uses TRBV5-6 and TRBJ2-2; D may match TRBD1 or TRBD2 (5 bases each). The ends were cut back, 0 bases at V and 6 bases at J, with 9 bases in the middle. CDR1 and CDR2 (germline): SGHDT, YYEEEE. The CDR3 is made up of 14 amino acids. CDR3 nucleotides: TGTGCCAGCAGCTTGGGAGGGGACGCCGGGGAGCTGTTTTTT. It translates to CASSLGGDAGELFF. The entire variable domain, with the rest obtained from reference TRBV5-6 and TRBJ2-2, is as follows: DAGVTQSPTHLIKTRGQQVTLRCSPKSGHDTVSWYQQALGQGPQFIFQYYEEEERQRGNFPDRFSGHQFPNYSSELNVNALLLGDSALYLCASSLGGDAGELFFGEGSRLTVL.

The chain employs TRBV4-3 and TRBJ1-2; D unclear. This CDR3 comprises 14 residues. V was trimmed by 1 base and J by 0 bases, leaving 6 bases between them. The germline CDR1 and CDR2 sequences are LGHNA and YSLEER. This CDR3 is CASSQVGSNYGYTF. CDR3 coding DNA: TGCGCCAGCAGCCAAGTGGGCTCTAACTATGGCTACACCTTC.

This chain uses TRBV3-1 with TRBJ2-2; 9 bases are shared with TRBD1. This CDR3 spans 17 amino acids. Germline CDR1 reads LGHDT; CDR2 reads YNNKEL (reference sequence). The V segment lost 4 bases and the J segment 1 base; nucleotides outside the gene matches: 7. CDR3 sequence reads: CASSPYYRGLNTGELFF. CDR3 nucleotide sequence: TGTGCCAGCAGCCCGTACTACAGGGGGCTGAACACCGGGGAGCTGTTTTTT.

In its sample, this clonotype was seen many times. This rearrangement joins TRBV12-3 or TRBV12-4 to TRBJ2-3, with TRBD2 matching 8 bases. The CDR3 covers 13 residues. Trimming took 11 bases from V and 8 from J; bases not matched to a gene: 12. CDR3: CASPGGVQGTQYF. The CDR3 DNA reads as TGTGCCTCTCCGGGGGGGGTCCAGGGTACGCAGTATTTT.

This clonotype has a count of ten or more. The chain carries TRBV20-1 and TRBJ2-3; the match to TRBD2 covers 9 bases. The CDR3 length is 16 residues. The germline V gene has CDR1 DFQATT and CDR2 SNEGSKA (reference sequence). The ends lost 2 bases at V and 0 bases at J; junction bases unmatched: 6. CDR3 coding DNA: TGCAGTGCTAGACGGGAGCGGGAGGACAGCACAGATACGCAGTATTTT. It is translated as CSARREREDSTDTQYF.